These 24 T cell receptor beta chains originate from one sample sequenced in a study of blood T cell repertoires in COVID-19. Method: immunoSEQ multiplex PCR; TCRdb's copy keeps in-frame clones and lacks some. The sample yields about 240,000 clones, 82% seen once. Input material: peripheral blood. These receptors were collected from a woman between 18 and 29 years old with acute or convalescent COVID-19.

This chain connects TRBV2 to TRBJ2-3; TRBD1 is a possible D gene (6 bases). V dropped 6 bases and J dropped 2 bases, with 12 bases sitting between them. The CDR3 loop spans 14 amino acids. Germline assignment: CDR1 SNHLY and CDR2 FYNNEI. The CDR3 DNA is TGTGCCAGCAGCTCAGGGGACCACACAGATACGCAGTATTTT. It yields the protein CASSSGDHTDTQYF.

This clone was found once. J is TRBJ1-2 and V is TRBV6-5, with D unclear. CDR1 and CDR2 from the germline V gene are MNHEY and SVGAGI. The CDR3 spans 13 residues. The ends were cut back, 3 bases at V and 0 bases at J, with 5 bases in the middle. CDR3 DNA sequence: TGTGCCAGCAGTTATCGGGCTAACTATGGCTACACCTTC. It codes for CASSYRANYGYTF.

Regarding this clone: The junction differs from germline at one of its ends, possibly a read error. This sequence joins TRBV7-7 and TRBJ1-2, with D perhaps matching TRBD1 (6 bases). This CDR3 has 15 amino acids. In germline, CDR1 is SSHAT, CDR2 FNYEAQ (reference sequence). The CDR3 region is CASSQRDKEDYGYTF. The CDR3 bases are TGTGCTAGCAGCCAAAGGGACAAAGAAGACTATGGCTACACCTTC.

The chain recombines TRBV5-1 with TRBJ2-7; no reliable D call. Germline V gene sequence: CDR1 SGHRS, CDR2 YFSETQ. Trimming removed 1 base from V and 3 bases from J, with 11 bases in between. The CDR3 extends over 14 amino acids. CDR3 sequence (DNA): TGCGCCAGCAGCTTGTCCGGAGAAGGCTACGAGCAGTACTTC. It specifies CASSLSGEGYEQYF.

J is TRBJ2-3 and V is TRBV2, with TRBD2 identical over 14 bases. The V gene's germline CDR1 is SNHLY and CDR2 FYNNEI. The trim removed 6 bases at V and 5 bases at J, leaving 7 bases unmatched. The length of the CDR3 is 16 residues. The CDR3 DNA sequence: TGTGCCAGCAGCGGGACTAGCGGGAGTCCGGGAGATACGCAGTATTTT. Translating it yields CASSGTSGSPGDTQYF.

This chain connects TRBV19 to TRBJ2-1, with TRBD2 matching over 9 bases. The CDR3 has 15 residues. Germline V gives CDR1 LNHDA, CDR2 SQIVND (reference sequence). Trimming removed 10 bases from V and 3 bases from J; junction bases left unmatched: 10. CDR3 sequence (DNA): TGTGCCACAAGAGGCGGGAGGGGGGTCTACAATGAGCAGTTCTTC. This sequence encodes CATRGGRGVYNEQFF.

The rearrangement joins TRBV2 to TRBJ2-1; the match to TRBD1 covers 8 bases. Germline lookup yields CDR1 SNHLY and CDR2 FYNNEI. Germline trimming cut 6 bases from V and 4 bases from J; bases unmatched to any gene: 2. CDR3 length equals 13 residues. Here the CDR3 reads CASSRDRYNEQFF. CDR3 DNA sequence: TGTGCCAGCAGCAGGGACAGGTACAATGAGCAGTTCTTC.

The chain is built from TRBV4-3 and TRBJ2-3; 7 bases map to TRBD2. Germline-derived CDR1 and CDR2 are LGHNA and YSLEER. The junction had 5 bases not matched to a gene; V was cut back by 0 bases and J by 2 bases. The CDR3 runs 16 residues. CDR3 in amino acids: CASSQDGSGTTDTQYF. The CDR3 region has the DNA TGCGCCAGCAGCCAAGATGGGAGCGGGACCACAGATACGCAGTATTTT.

This clone was detected only once. V usage is TRBV18 and J usage is TRBJ2-3; TRBD1 aligns across 7 bases. This CDR3 region has 14 residues. J was trimmed by 1 base and V by 4 bases; bases with no gene match: 2. In germline, CDR1 is KGHSH, CDR2 LQKENI. The CDR3 sequence is CASSQTGGTDTQYF. CDR3 sequence (DNA): TGTGCCAGCTCACAAACAGGGGGCACAGATACGCAGTATTTT.

The chain employs TRBV5-6 and TRBJ2-7; TRBD2 aligns across 7 bases. The CDR3 length is 17 residues. After removal of 0 bases from V and 6 bases from J, the junction contained 15 bases not matched to a gene. CDR1 and CDR2 (germline): SGHDT, YYEEEE. This CDR3 reads CASSLAYSRDYSFEQYF. For the CDR3, the DNA is TGTGCCAGCAGCTTGGCGTATAGCCGGGACTACTCGTTCGAGCAGTACTTC.

This clone was seen just once. This sequence joins TRBV7-9 and TRBJ1-3; tentative D call: TRBD1 (5 bases). Trimming removed 5 bases at V and 2 bases at J, with 10 bases between. Germline CDR1 reads SEHNR; CDR2 reads FQNEAQ (reference sequence). The CDR3 runs 14 residues. CDR3 region: CASSPAGTGNTIYF. CDR3 coding DNA: TGTGCCAGCAGCCCCGCAGGGACTGGAAACACCATATATTTT.

The chain employs TRBV10-3 and TRBJ2-3; the match to TRBD2 covers 9 bases. J was trimmed by 2 bases and V by 5 bases; bases with no gene match: 5. Germline V gene data show CDR1 as ENHRY and CDR2 as SYGVKD. This CDR3 is built from 15 residues. CDR3 protein: CAISTSGRDTDTQYF. DNA of the CDR3: TGTGCCATCAGTACTAGCGGGCGCGACACAGATACGCAGTATTTT.

V gene TRBV30 combines with J gene TRBJ1-1; D perhaps matches TRBD1 (6 bases). The V end lost 2 bases, the J end lost 4 bases, and 17 bases lay between the germline ends. The CDR3 has 15 residues. Germline V gives CDR1 GTSNPN, CDR2 SVGIG (reference sequence). For the CDR3, the DNA is TGTGCCTGGAGTACATCCGCAGGGGCCGGCACTGAAGCTTTCTTT. Translated: CAWSTSAGAGTEAFF.

This clone was recorded once. The rearrangement uses TRBV19 and TRBJ1-5; a possible D gene is TRBD1 (6 bases). This CDR3 region has 15 residues. V was clipped by 3 bases and J by 3 bases, with 12 bases between them. CDR1 LNHDA and CDR2 SQIVND come from the germline V gene (reference sequence). The CDR3 spells CASSMGARSNQPQHF. In nucleotides, the CDR3 is TGTGCCAGTAGTATGGGGGCCCGATCCAATCAGCCCCAGCATTTT.

The V gene is TRBV29-1, the J gene TRBJ2-7; D not resolved. The germline V gene encodes CDR1 SQVTM and CDR2 ANQGSEA. V lost 8 bases, J lost 2 bases, and 10 bases lay in between. The CDR3 spans 11 residues. The CDR3 DNA is TGCAGCTCCCAGGATACCTACGAGCAGTACTTC. It yields the protein CSSQDTYEQYF.

DNA of the CDR3: TGTGCCAGCAGTTTACCGACAGGAACCTACGAGCAGTACTTC. This sequence encodes CASSLPTGTYEQYF. This sequence joins TRBV28 and TRBJ2-7, with D possibly matching TRBD1 (6 bases). Between the trimmed V and J ends, which lost 2 bases and 2 bases, there was a span of 10 bases. CDR1 is MDHEN, CDR2 SYDVKM, per germline. This CDR3 comprises 14 residues.

The CDR3 protein is CASSSLIRGHLSSYEQYF. CDR3 nucleotide sequence: TGTGCCAGCAGTTCCCTCATTAGGGGCCACCTCAGCTCCTACGAGCAGTACTTC. V gene TRBV27 combines with J gene TRBJ2-7, with TRBD1 as a possible D gene (5 bases). Looked up from germline, CDR1 is MNHEY and CDR2 is SMNVEV (reference sequence). This CDR3 has 18 residues. V was pared by 4 bases and J by 0 bases, with 22 bases between.

This clone was recorded a few times. This sequence joins TRBV5-1 and TRBJ2-5; possible D gene TRBD2, 6 bases. Trimming removed 4 bases from V and 4 bases from J, with 14 bases in between. This CDR3 spans 14 amino acids. Germline V gene lookup returns CDR1 SGHRS and CDR2 YFSETQ. The CDR3 spells CASSEGRSGETQYF. The DNA for the CDR3 is TGCGCCAGCAGCGAGGGGAGGAGCGGAGAGACCCAGTACTTC.

The rearrangement joins TRBV7-2 to TRBJ2-5, with 8 bases identical to TRBD2. J was trimmed by 0 bases and V by 5 bases; bases with no gene match: 5. The CDR3 loop spans 15 amino acids. The germline V gene has CDR1 SGHTA and CDR2 FQGNSA. In DNA, the CDR3 is TGTGCCAGCAGCCGTGGACTAGCCAACCAAGAGACCCAGTACTTC. Translating gives CASSRGLANQETQYF.

The rearrangement joins TRBV9 to TRBJ2-7; tentative D call: TRBD2 (5 bases). CDR1 SGDLS and CDR2 YYNGEE come from the germline V gene. Trimming stripped 4 bases from V and 2 bases from J, with 19 bases between. The CDR3 has 16 residues. The CDR3 loop is CASSHSSQMVPYEQYF. In nucleotides, the CDR3 is TGTGCCAGCAGCCATTCTAGCCAAATGGTTCCCTACGAGCAGTACTTC.

The J gene is TRBJ1-2, the V gene TRBV9, with D possibly TRBD1 on 6 matching bases. Trimming left V 0 bases short and J 4 bases short, with 22 bases between. CDR1 and CDR2 from the germline V gene are SGDLS and YYNGEE. The CDR3 loop spans 18 amino acids. CDR3 coding DNA: TGTGCCAGCAGCGTAGAAAGAACCGGGACAAAGGCGATCTATGGCTACACCTTC. Translation: CASSVERTGTKAIYGYTF.

This chain uses TRBV5-3 with TRBJ1-2; D call uncertain. TRBV5-3 is placed among ORFs of uncertain function. The CDR3 is made up of 16 amino acids. The V and J ends lost 4 bases and 4 bases respectively, with 20 bases between them. This CDR3 reads CARSRPELGRFYGYTF. The CDR3 DNA reads TGTGCCAGAAGCCGACCCGAATTGGGCCGCTTCTATGGCTACACCTTC.

A note on this clone: The sample carries other DNA sequences with the same CDR3. The chain employs TRBV30 and TRBJ1-5; 8 bases are shared with TRBD1. In germline, CDR1 is GTSNPN, CDR2 SVGIG (reference sequence). After removal of 0 bases from V and 4 bases from J, the junction contained 2 bases not matched to a gene. The length of the CDR3 is 14 residues. The CDR3 region has the DNA TGTGCCTGGAGTGTAAGGACAGGGAATCAGCCCCAGCATTTT. Its translation is CAWSVRTGNQPQHF.

The J gene is TRBJ1-1, the V gene TRBV7-9; D may be TRBD1 (5 bases). The CDR3 consists of 13 residues. CDR1 and CDR2 (germline): SEHNR, FQNEAQ (reference sequence). The V gene lost 2 bases and the J gene lost 8 bases, with 12 bases spanning the gap. The DNA of the CDR3 is TGTGCCAGCAGCTTATTTTCCAAGGGGGAAGCTTTCTTT. Amino acid sequence: CASSLFSKGEAFF. The full variable domain, in which reference TRBV7-9 and TRBJ1-1 provide the parts outside the CDR3, is DTGVSQNPRHKITKRGQNVTFRCDPISEHNRLYWYRQTLGQGPEFLTYFQNEAQLEKSRLLSDRFSAERPKGSFSTLEIQRTEQGDSAMYLCASSLFSKGEAFFGQGTRLTVV.